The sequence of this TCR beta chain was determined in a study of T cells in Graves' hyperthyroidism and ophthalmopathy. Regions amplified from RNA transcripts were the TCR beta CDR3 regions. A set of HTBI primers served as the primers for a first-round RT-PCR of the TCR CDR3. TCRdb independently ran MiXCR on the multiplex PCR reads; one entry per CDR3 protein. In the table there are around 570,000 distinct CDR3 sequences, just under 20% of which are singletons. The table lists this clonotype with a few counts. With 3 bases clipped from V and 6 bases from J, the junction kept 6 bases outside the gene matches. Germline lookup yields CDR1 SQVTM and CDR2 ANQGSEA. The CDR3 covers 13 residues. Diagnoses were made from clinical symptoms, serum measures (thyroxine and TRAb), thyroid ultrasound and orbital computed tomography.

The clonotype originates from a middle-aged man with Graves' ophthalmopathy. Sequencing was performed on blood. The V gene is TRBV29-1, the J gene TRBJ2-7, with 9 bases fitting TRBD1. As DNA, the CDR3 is TGCAGCGTTGAGGGGGGACAGGGTTCCGAGCAGTACTTC. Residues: CSVEGGQGSEQYF.